This T cell receptor (beta chain) was captured by sequencing in a study of blood T cell repertoires in COVID-19. Study context: The United States, Italy and Spain supplied acute and convalescent COVID-19 samples. T cells, B-cell-depleted T cells, or PBMCs provided the cDNA or gDNA that served as material.

In the original analysis: How many nucleated cells were present was estimated from reference gene primer amplification. Libraries were prepared by immunoSEQ multiplex PCR; TCRdb keeps only in-frame clonotypes and omits some of them. V, J and clone size were drawn from that table, and D and trimming were deduced from the DNA. The table has 380,000 or so clones, around 92% seen once; the top ten hold roughly 1.2%. The CDR3 is made up of 16 amino acids. Germline V gene data show CDR1 as SGHTA and CDR2 as FQGNSA. Trimming shortened V by 0 bases and J by 3 bases, and 14 bases separated the two germline ends.

The TCR was taken from a middle-aged man with acute or convalescent COVID-19. Sequencing was carried out using peripheral blood. This chain links TRBV7-2 with TRBJ2-5, with D perhaps TRBD2 (5 bases). CDR3 DNA sequence: TGTGCCAGCAGCTTAGCGACCCGGGGTCGGGAAGAGACCCAGTACTTC. This codes for CASSLATRGREETQYF. Full variable domain (rest looked up from reference TRBV7-2 and TRBJ2-5): GAGVSQSPSNKVTEKGKDVELRCDPISGHTALYWYRQSLGQGLEFLIYFQGNSAPDKSGLPSDRFSAERTGGSVSTLTIQRTQQEDSAVYLCASSLATRGREETQYFGPGTRLLVL.